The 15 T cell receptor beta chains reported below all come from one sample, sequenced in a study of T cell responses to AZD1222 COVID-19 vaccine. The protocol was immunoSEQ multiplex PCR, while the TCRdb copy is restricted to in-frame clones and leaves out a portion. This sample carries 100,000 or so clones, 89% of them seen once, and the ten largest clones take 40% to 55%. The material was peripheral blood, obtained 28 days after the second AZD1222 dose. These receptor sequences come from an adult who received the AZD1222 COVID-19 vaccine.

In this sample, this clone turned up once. This CDR3 is CASSLRGSYNSPLHF. CDR3 nucleotides: TGTGCCAGCAGCCTGAGGGGCTCCTATAATTCACCCCTCCACTTT. V is TRBV2 and J is TRBJ1-6; tentatively, D is TRBD1 (5 bases). Between the trimmed V and J ends, which lost 6 bases and 0 bases, there was a span of 9 bases. Germline V gene lookup returns CDR1 SNHLY and CDR2 FYNNEI. There are 15 residues in the CDR3.

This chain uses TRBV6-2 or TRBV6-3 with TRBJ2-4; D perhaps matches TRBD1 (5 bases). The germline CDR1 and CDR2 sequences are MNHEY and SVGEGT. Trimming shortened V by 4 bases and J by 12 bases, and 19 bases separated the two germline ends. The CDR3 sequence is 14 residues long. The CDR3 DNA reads TGTGCCAGCAGTTTAACTGTAGACAGACCGACTCAGTACTTC. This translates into CASSLTVDRPTQYF.

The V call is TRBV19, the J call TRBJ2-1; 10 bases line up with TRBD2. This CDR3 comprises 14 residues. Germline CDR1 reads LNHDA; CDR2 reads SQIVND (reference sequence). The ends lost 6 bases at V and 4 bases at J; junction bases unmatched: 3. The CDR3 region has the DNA TGTGCCAGTAGAACTAGCGGGACTTACAATGAGCAGTTCTTC. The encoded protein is CASRTSGTYNEQFF.

CDR3 coding DNA: TGTGCCAGCAGGATCACCAGGGGAAATCAGCCCCAGCATTTT. Translated, it gives CASRITRGNQPQHF. The chain uses TRBV11-3 and TRBJ1-5; D perhaps matches TRBD1 (6 bases). Germline V gene lookup returns CDR1 SGHNT and CDR2 YENEEA. The CDR3 runs to 14 residues. V was shortened by 6 bases and J by 4 bases, with 13 bases between the two germline ends.

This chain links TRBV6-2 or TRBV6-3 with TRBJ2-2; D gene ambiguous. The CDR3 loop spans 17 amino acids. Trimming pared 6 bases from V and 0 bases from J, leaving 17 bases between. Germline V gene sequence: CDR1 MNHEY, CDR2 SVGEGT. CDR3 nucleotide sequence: TGTGCCAGCAGCACGACAAAGGGAAGTACGAACACCGGGGAGCTGTTTTTT. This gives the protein CASSTTKGSTNTGELFF.

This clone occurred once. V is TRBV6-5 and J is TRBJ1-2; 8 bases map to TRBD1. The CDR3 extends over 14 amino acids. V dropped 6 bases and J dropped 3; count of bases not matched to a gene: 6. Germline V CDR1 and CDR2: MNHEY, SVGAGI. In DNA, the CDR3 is TGTGCCAGCAGCCCACTGGACAGGGACTATGGCTACACCTTC. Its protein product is CASSPLDRDYGYTF.

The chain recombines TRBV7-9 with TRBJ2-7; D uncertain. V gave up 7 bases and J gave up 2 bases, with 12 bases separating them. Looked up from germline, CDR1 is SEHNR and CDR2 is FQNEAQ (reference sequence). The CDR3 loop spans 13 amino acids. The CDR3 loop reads CASTQGLTYEQYF. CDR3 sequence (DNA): TGTGCCAGCACCCAAGGGCTTACCTACGAGCAGTACTTC.

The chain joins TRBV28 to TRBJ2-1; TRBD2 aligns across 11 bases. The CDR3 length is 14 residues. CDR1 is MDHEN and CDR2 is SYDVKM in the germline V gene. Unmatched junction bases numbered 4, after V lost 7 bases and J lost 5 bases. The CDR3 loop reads CASTTSGRNNEQFF. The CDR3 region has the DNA TGTGCCAGCACAACTAGCGGGAGAAACAATGAGCAGTTCTTC.

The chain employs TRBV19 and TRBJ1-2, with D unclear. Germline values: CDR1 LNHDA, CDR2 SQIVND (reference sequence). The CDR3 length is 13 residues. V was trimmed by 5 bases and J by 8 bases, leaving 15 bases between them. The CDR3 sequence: CASSLTALGGYTF. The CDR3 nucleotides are TGTGCCAGTAGTCTAACTGCCCTTGGCGGCTACACCTTC. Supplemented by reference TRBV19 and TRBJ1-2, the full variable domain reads DGGITQSPKYLFRKEGQNVTLSCEQNLNHDAMYWYRQDPGQGLRLIYYSQIVNDFQKGDIAEGYSVSREKKESFPLTVTSAQKNPTAFYLCASSLTALGGYTFGSGTRLTVV.

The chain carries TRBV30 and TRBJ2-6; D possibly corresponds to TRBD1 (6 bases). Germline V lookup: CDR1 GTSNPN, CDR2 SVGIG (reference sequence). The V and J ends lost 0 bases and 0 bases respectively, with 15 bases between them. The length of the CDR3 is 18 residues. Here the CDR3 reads CAWSVWAGASSGANVLTF. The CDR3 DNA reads TGTGCCTGGAGTGTATGGGCAGGGGCCAGCTCTGGGGCCAACGTCCTGACTTTC.

The CDR3 sequence is CASSIGQSSNQPQHF. The CDR3 nucleotides read TGTGCCAGTAGTATCGGACAGTCTAGCAATCAGCCCCAGCATTTT. The chain combines TRBV19 with TRBJ1-5; possibly TRBD1 for D (6 bases). This CDR3 is built from 15 residues. The germline V gene has CDR1 LNHDA and CDR2 SQIVND (reference sequence). Deletions cut 3 bases from V and 0 bases from J, with 9 bases between.

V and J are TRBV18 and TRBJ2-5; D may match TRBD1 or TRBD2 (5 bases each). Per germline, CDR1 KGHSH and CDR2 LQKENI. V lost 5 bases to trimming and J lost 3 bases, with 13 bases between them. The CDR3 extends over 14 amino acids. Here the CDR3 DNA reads TGTGCCAGCTCATCCGGGACGGCCAAAGAGACCCAGTACTTC. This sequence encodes CASSSGTAKETQYF.

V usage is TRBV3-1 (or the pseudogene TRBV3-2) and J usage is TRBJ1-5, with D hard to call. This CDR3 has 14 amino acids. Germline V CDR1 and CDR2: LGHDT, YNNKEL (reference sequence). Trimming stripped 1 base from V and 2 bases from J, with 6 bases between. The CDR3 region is CASSQGRGNQPQHF. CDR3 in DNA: TGTGCCAGCAGCCAAGGACGGGGCAATCAGCCCCAGCATTTT.

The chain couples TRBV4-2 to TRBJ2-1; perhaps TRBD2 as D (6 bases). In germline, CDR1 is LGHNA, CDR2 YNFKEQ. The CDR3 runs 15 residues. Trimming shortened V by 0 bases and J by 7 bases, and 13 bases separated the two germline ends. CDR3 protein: CASSQEGGPRNEQFF. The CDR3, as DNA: TGTGCCAGCAGCCAAGAGGGGGGACCCCGGAATGAGCAGTTCTTC.

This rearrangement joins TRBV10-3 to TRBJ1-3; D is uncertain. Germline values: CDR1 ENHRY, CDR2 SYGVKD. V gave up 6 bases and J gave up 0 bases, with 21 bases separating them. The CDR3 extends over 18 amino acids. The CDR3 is CAISGLGSPLASGNTIYF. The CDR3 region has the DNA TGTGCCATCAGCGGTCTTGGAAGTCCACTTGCCTCTGGAAACACCATATATTTT.